This T cell receptor beta chain was sequenced in a study of cytomegalovirus exposure and HLA in healthy donors. Study details: Per a later analysis, the approximately 690 first-cohort and under 150 validation repertoires shared one platform. Study-wide results and caveats: The study found most TCR sequences rare, yet found some public TCRs in many donors.

Only in-frame clones appear in the TCRdb table, and some are missing; sequencing was by immunoSEQ multiplex PCR. This table has about 280,000 clones, more than 75% appearing once. About this clone: Its antigen is currently unknown.

Sequenced input: PBMCs. The sequence came from a woman aged 18 to 35 in good health and CMV-seronegative.

The CDR3 here is CASSLSTTGTGGFYEQYF. The CDR3 coding sequence is TGTGCCAGCAGTTTATCGACGACCGGGACAGGGGGCTTCTACGAGCAGTACTTC. The chain carries TRBV27 and TRBJ2-7; 12 bases fit TRBD1. Unmatched junction bases numbered 9, after V lost 0 bases and J lost 3 bases. This CDR3 is built from 18 residues. Per germline, CDR1 MNHEY and CDR2 SMNVEV (reference sequence).